This TCR beta chain was observed in a study of shared clonotypes between healthy human individuals. Data came from immunoSEQ multiplex PCR; TCRdb stores just in-frame clones and leaves some out. The repertoire has hundreds of thousands of clones, around 97% of them found once; the top ten carry 0.057%. Germline V gene sequence: CDR1 KGHSH, CDR2 LQKENI. Deletions cut 2 bases from V and 2 bases from J, with 12 bases between. The CDR3 is 16 residues long. This receptor was obtained from a woman aged 30 to 39 in good health. J is TRBJ2-2 and V is TRBV18; D is perhaps TRBD1 (6 bases). The sample taken for sequencing was naive CD4+ T cells sorted from blood. The subset was: CD45RA+ positively selected. The CDR3 is CASSPTRGTNTGELFF. The CDR3 region has the DNA TGTGCCAGCTCACCAACCAGGGGCACCAACACCGGGGAGCTGTTTTTT.